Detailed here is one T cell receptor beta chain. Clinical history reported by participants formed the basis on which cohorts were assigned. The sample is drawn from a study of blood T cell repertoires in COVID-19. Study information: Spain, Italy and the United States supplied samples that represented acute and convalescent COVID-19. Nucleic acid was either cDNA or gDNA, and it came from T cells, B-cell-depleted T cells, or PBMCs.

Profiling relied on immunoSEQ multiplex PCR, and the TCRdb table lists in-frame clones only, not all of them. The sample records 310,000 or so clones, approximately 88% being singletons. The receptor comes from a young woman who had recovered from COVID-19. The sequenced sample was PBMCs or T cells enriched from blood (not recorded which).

The CDR3 loop reads CASSTSIYRNEKLFF. CDR3 bases: TGTGCCAGCAGTACATCGATTTACAGAAATGAAAAACTGTTTTTT. This chain connects TRBV6-5 to TRBJ1-4; D unclear. This CDR3 region has 15 residues. The ends were cut back, 5 bases at V and 5 bases at J, with 15 bases in the middle. Germline V CDR1 and CDR2: MNHEY, SVGAGI.